The entry that follows covers one TCR beta chain sequence. Within Nashville, Tennessee resided all donors, each a Caucasian adult. The data were produced by immunoSEQ multiplex PCR, yet TCRdb's version contains in-frame clones alone and is incomplete. The sample holds about 500,000 clones, over 60% seen once. The sample belongs to a study of shared clonotypes between healthy human individuals. The germline gives CDR1 LGHNA, CDR2 YSLEER. The V segment lost 6 bases and the J segment 5 bases; nucleotides outside the gene matches: 12. CDR3 length: 16 residues. The chain recombines TRBV4-3 with TRBJ2-5; TRBD2 matches at 10 bases. This clonotype originated in a woman in her 40s in good health. Some clones in this sample may be carry-over from other donors' samples. The source material was PBMCs. CDR3: CASSRGEREGRETQYF. In DNA, the CDR3 is TGCGCCAGCAGTCGCGGGGAGCGGGAGGGCCGGGAGACCCAGTACTTC.